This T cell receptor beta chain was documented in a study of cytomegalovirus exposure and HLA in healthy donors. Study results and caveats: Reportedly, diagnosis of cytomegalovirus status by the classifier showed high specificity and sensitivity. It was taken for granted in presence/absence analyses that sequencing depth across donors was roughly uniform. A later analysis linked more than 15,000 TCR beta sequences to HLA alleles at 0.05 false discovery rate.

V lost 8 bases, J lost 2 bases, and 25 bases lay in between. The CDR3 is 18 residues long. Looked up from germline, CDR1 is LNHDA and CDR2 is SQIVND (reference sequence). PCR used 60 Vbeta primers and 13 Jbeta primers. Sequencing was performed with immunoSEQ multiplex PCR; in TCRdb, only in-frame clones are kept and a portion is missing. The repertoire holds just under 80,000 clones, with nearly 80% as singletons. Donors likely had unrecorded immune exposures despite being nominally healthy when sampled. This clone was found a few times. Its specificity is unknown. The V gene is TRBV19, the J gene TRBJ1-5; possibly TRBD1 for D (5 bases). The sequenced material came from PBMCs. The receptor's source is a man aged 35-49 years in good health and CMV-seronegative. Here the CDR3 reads CASSRLGGSVAGNQPQHF. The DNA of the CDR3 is TGTGCCAGTTCCCGTCTGGGGGGTTCCGTAGCGGGCAATCAGCCCCAGCATTTT.